This TCR beta chain was identified in a study of regulatory T cells in long-lasting Graves disease. Construction of TCR beta libraries relied on iRepertoire HTBI primers and on Arm-PCR targeting CDR3 regions. A single record per CDR3 protein comes from TCRdb applying MiXCR to the multiplex PCR reads. The sample contains a few hundred thousand distinct CDR3 sequences, approximately 13% of which appear only once. The CDR3 totals 15 residues. Between the trimmed V and J ends, which lost 6 bases and 0 bases, there was a span of 13 bases. Time point indicated: newly diagnosed GD, antithyroid drugs for less than 3 months. PBMC-extracted RNA yielded the TCR library. The same data also went into a second study, on T cells in Graves' hyperthyroidism and ophthalmopathy. That work states: Across 18 months, stable Graves' hyperthyroidism was marked by no progression to ophthalmopathy.

The receptor was derived from a man between 25 and 39 years old with Graves disease. Specimen: peripheral blood mononuclear cells (PBMCs), collected at new diagnosis, from a patient treated with antithyroid drugs. The chain employs TRBV12-3 or TRBV12-4 and TRBJ2-3; D is possibly TRBD1 or TRBD2 (5 bases each). The CDR3 is CASSHPGASTDTQYF. In DNA form, the CDR3 reads TGTGCCAGCAGCCACCCCGGGGCTAGCACAGATACGCAGTATTTT.